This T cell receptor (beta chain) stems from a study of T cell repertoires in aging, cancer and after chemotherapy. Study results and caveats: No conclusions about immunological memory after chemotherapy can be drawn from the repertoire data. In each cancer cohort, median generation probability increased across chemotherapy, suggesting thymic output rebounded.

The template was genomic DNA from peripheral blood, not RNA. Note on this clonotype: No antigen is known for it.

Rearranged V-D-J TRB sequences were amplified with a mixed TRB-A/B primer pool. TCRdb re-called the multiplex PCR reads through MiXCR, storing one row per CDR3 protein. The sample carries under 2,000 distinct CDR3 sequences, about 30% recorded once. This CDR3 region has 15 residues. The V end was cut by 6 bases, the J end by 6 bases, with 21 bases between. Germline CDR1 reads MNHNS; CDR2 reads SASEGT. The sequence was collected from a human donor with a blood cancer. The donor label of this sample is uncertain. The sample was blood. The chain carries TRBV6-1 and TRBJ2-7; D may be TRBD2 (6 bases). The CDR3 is CASSFPRAGSAEQYF. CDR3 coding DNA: TGTGCCAGCAGCTTCCCCCGGGCGGGGTCGGCCGAGCAGTACTTC.